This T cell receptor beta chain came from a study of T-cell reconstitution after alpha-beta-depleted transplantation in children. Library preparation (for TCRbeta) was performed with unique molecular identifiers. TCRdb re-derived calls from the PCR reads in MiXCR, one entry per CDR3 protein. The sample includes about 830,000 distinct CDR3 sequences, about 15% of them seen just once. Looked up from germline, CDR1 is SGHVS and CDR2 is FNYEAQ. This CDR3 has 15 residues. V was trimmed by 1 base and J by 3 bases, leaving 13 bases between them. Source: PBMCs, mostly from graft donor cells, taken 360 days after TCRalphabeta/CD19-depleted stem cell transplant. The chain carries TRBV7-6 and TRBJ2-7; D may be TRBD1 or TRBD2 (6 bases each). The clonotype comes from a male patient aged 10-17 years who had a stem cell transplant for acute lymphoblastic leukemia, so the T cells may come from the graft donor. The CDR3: CASSLEGGRGYEQYF. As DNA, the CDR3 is TGTGCCAGCAGCTTAGAGGGGGGCAGGGGCTACGAGCAGTACTTC.